These T cell receptor beta chains were read from a single sample in a study of blood T cell repertoires in COVID-19. Profiling relied on immunoSEQ multiplex PCR, and the TCRdb table lists in-frame clones only, not all of them. The table lists under 200,000 clones, around 86% of them singletons, with around 5.7% in the top ten. The sequenced material came from PBMCs or T cells enriched from blood (not recorded which). The receptors here all came from a man aged 40-55 years with acute COVID-19. The CDR3 runs from the conserved cysteine through the conserved F or W. Fields, in order: D gene, clone size, J gene, CDR3 length, V gene, CDR3 DNA, CDR3 protein. A D gene is named only where the DNA matches it firmly. Size is stated for part of the rows, as once, few or many counts, or as a class when the clone is expanded.

>TRBD2|.|TRBJ2-5|16|TRBV3-1/TRBV3-2
TGTGCCAGCAGCCAAGCGGGACTAGCGGAGCAAGAGACCCAGTACTTC
CASSQAGLAEQETQYF
>.|.|TRBJ1-5|13|TRBV7-2
TGTGCCAGCAGCGGCAGGGTAAATCAGCCCCAGCATTTT
CASSGRVNQPQHF
>.|.|TRBJ2-7|14|TRBV7-2
TGTGCCAGCAGCTTAACGGGACATACCTACGAGCAGTACTTC
CASSLTGHTYEQYF
>.|.|TRBJ1-1|14|TRBV6-2/TRBV6-3
TGTGCCAGCAGTAGACAGGTGAAGAACACTGAAGCTTTCTTT
CASSRQVKNTEAFF
>TRBD2|once|TRBJ2-5|17|TRBV2
TGTGCCAGCAGGGACCCCCGGACTAGCGGGTATAAAGAGACCCAGTACTTC
CASRDPRTSGYKETQYF
>TRBD1|.|TRBJ2-5|16|TRBV24-1
TGTGCCACCAGTGATTTGTCTACAGGGGAAAAAGAGACCCAGTACTTC
CATSDLSTGEKETQYF
>TRBD1|.|TRBJ2-2|17|TRBV9
TGTGCCAGCAGCGTCAAGTGGGACAGGAGGAACACCGGGGAGCTGTTTTTT
CASSVKWDRRNTGELFF
>.|few|TRBJ1-5|14|TRBV5-1
TGCGCCAGCAGCTATGCCGGGGGAAATCAGCCCCAGCATTTT
CASSYAGGNQPQHF
>.|.|TRBJ1-1|16|TRBV3-1/TRBV3-2
TGTGCCAGCAGCCAAGATTGGCAGGGCTTGAACACTGAAGCTTTCTTT
CASSQDWQGLNTEAFF
>TRBD2|.|TRBJ2-1|15|TRBV7-3
TGTGCCAGCAGCTTCAGACTAGCGGGGGATTATCAGCAGTTCTTC
CASSFRLAGDYQQFF
>TRBD1|.|TRBJ2-2|19|TRBV5-1
TGCGCCAGCAGCTTACATCCGGGACAGGGGCCCACGAACACCGGGGAGCTGTTTTTT
CASSLHPGQGPTNTGELFF
>TRBD1|.|TRBJ2-7|15|TRBV6-6
TGTGCCAGCAGATATTCCGGGACAGGGCCTTACGAGCAGTACTTC
CASRYSGTGPYEQYF
>TRBD2|.|TRBJ2-5|16|TRBV9
TGTGCCAGCAGCCCCGCGTCCCTAGCGGGAGCCGAGACCCAGTACTTC
CASSPASLAGAETQYF
>.|.|TRBJ1-5|15|TRBV18
TGTGCCAGCTCATCGCAGGGGAGTCGCAATCAGCCCCAGCATTTT
CASSSQGSRNQPQHF
>.|.|TRBJ1-6|14|TRBV6-4
TGTGCCAGCCGGCAGGGCTCCTATAATTCACCCCTCCACTTT
CASRQGSYNSPLHF
>TRBD1|.|TRBJ1-2|14|TRBV6-2/TRBV6-3
TGTGCCAGCAGCCGGACAGGAGGTAACTATGGCTACACCTTC
CASSRTGGNYGYTF
>.|.|TRBJ2-7|14|TRBV2
TGTGCCACGGACGACGGGACTCCAGCCTACGAGCAGTACTTC
CATDDGTPAYEQYF
>TRBD1|.|TRBJ1-5|15|TRBV2
TGTGCCAGCAGGCCCGGGACAGTTAACAATCAGCCCCAGCATTTT
CASRPGTVNNQPQHF
>.|.|TRBJ2-1|13|TRBV24-1
TGTGCCACCAGTGATCCCAGCTACAATGAGCAGTTCTTC
CATSDPSYNEQFF
>TRBD2|.|TRBJ2-5|15|TRBV5-1
TGCGCCAGCAGCTTGGTGGCGGGAGTGGAAGAGACCCAGTACTTC
CASSLVAGVEETQYF
>TRBD1|.|TRBJ2-7|12|TRBV5-1
TGCGCCAGCGGGACAGGGTTGTACGAGCAGTACTTC
CASGTGLYEQYF
>.|.|TRBJ2-5|15|TRBV24-1
TGTGCCACCAGTGATTTGGTGGGGGCTTTGGAGACCCAGTACTTC
CATSDLVGALETQYF
>.|.|TRBJ1-5|15|TRBV6-1
TGTGCCAGCAGTGAATACCAGGGGACCAATCAGCCCCAGCATTTT
CASSEYQGTNQPQHF
>TRBD2|.|TRBJ2-7|16|TRBV6-2/TRBV6-3
TGTGCCAGCAGTTACCGGCCTAGCGGGAGCACCTACGAGCAGTACTTC
CASSYRPSGSTYEQYF
>TRBD1|.|TRBJ1-3|15|TRBV6-2/TRBV6-3
TGTGCCAGCAGTGACCCGGGACAGCGCGGAAACACCATATATTTT
CASSDPGQRGNTIYF